These 2 T cell receptor beta chains were all obtained from the same sample, sequenced in a study of technical replicates of blood from a few donors. TCRdb's table, derived via immunoSEQ multiplex PCR, lists solely in-frame clones and lacks some. Seen here are 60,000 to 90,000 clones, 95% observed once, and the top ten hold about 0.25%. The sample consisted of T cells isolated from PBMCs. The receptor source for this set is a human donor in good health.

The chain joins TRBV12-5 to TRBJ2-7, with 9 nucleotides matching TRBD1. Germline assignment: CDR1 LGHNT and CDR2 FRNRAP. The CDR3 has 14 residues. The ends lost 3 bases at V and 2 bases at J; junction bases unmatched: 2. The chain's CDR3 is CASGLGTGPYEQYF. CDR3 nucleotides: TGTGCTAGTGGTTTAGGGACAGGGCCCTACGAGCAGTACTTC.

This rearrangement joins TRBV7-8 to TRBJ2-3, with TRBD2 identical over 8 bases. The J segment lost 2 bases and the V segment lost 1 base, leaving 11 bases of the junction unmatched. Germline lookup yields CDR1 SGHVS and CDR2 FQNEAQ. This CDR3 has 18 residues. The CDR3 sequence: CASSLVRPGTSTTDTQYF. The CDR3 DNA is TGTGCCAGCAGCTTAGTCAGACCCGGGACTAGTACCACAGATACGCAGTATTTT.